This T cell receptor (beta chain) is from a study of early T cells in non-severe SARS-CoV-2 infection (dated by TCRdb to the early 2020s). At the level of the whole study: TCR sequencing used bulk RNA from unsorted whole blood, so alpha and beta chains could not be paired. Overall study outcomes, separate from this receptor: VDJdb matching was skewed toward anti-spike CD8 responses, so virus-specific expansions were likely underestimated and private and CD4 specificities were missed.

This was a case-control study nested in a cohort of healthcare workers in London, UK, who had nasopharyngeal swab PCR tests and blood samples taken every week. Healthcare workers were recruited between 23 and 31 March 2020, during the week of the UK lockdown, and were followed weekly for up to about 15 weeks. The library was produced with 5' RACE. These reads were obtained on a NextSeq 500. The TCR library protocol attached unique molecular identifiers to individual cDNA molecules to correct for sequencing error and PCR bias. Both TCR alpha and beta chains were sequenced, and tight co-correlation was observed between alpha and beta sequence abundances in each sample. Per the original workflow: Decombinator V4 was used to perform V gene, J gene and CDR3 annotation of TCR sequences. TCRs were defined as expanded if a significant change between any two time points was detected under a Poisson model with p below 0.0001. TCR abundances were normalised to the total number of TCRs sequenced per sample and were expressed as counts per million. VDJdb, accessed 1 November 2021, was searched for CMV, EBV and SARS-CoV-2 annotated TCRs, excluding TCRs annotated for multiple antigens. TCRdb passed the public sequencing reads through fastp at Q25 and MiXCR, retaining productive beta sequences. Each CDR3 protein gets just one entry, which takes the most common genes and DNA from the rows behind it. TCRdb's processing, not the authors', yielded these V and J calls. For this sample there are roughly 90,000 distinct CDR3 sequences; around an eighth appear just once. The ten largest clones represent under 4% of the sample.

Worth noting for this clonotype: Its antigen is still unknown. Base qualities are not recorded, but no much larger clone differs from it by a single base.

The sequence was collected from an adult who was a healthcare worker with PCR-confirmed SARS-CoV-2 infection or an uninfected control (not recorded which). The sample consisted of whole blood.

The encoded CDR3 is CASSPRGSGIQYF. The DNA is as follows: TGTGCCAGCAGCCCCCGGGGTAGTGGCATTCAGTACTTC. This chain is built from TRBV7-9 and TRBJ2-4; the D gene is perhaps TRBD2, on 5 matching bases. From the cysteine up to the phenylalanine, the CDR3 has a length of 13 residues. This entry keeps only the CDR3 DNA: 39 bases, framed from base 1. Between the V and J ends, shortened by 5 bases and 9 bases respectively, the junction contains 14 bases. The germline V gene (reference sequence) sets CDR1 to SEHNR and CDR2 to FQNEAQ.